Listed below are T cell receptor beta chains from one sample, sequenced in a study of cytomegalovirus exposure and HLA in healthy donors. The data were produced by immunoSEQ multiplex PCR, yet TCRdb's version contains in-frame clones alone and is incomplete. The sample has roughly 160,000 clones; approximately 77% are singletons. The sample consisted of PBMCs. The receptors were sampled from a man younger than 45 in good health and CMV-seropositive. Both conserved end residues are part of each CDR3. D genes are given only for firm matches. Rows give clone size only sometimes, using once, few, many, or a class for an expanded clone.

d_call,j_call,cdr3_length,clone_size,v_call,cdr3_nt,cdr3_aa
NA,TRBJ2-2,15,NA,TRBV5-1,TGCGCCAGCAGCTTGGTACGGGGGAACACCGGGGAGCTGTTTTTT,CASSLVRGNTGELFF
NA,TRBJ1-5,12,NA,TRBV10-3,TGTGCCACCCGACAGAGCAATCAGCCCCAGCATTTT,CATRQSNQPQHF
NA,TRBJ2-3,16,NA,TRBV5-8,TGTGCCAGCAGCTTCAGTAGGGCGGGTGTCTCAGATACGCAGTATTTT,CASSFSRAGVSDTQYF
TRBD2,TRBJ2-7,15,NA,TRBV7-2,TGTGCCAGCAGCTTTACCAGCGGGGGCAGTTACGAGCAGTACTTC,CASSFTSGGSYEQYF
TRBD2,TRBJ2-2,13,NA,TRBV7-9,TGTGCCAGCAGCCTAACTAGCGCCGGGGAGCTGTTTTTT,CASSLTSAGELFF
NA,TRBJ2-1,13,NA,TRBV19,TGTGCCAGTACCCCGGACAGCTACAATGAGCAGTTCTTC,CASTPDSYNEQFF
TRBD1,TRBJ2-1,17,NA,TRBV5-4,TGTGCCAGCAGCTCCTCATCCAGACAGGGAAGCTACAATGAGCAGTTCTTC,CASSSSSRQGSYNEQFF
NA,TRBJ2-7,14,NA,TRBV6-5,TGTGCCAGCAGTCAGACATCGAGCTCCTACGAGCAGTACTTC,CASSQTSSSYEQYF
TRBD2,TRBJ2-5,17,NA,TRBV18,TGTGCCAGCTCACAGACGAGCGGGGGGGCCAATCAAGAGACCCAGTACTTC,CASSQTSGGANQETQYF
NA,TRBJ1-1,14,NA,TRBV5-1,TGCGCCAGCAGCTCGGAAGGACAGAACACTGAAGCTTTCTTT,CASSSEGQNTEAFF
NA,TRBJ1-4,13,many,TRBV18,TGTGCCAGCTCACCGACAGTTGGTGAAAAACTGTTTTTT,CASSPTVGEKLFF
TRBD2,TRBJ2-7,15,NA,TRBV5-6,TGTGCCAGCAGCATCACTAGCGGGGGGGCGTACGAGCAGTACTTC,CASSITSGGAYEQYF
NA,TRBJ2-7,14,NA,TRBV6-5,TGTGCCAGCAGTATCGGTGAGGGCACCTACGAGCAGTACTTC,CASSIGEGTYEQYF
TRBD2,TRBJ2-3,19,NA,TRBV5-1,TGCGCCAGCAGCCTGGTCCAGGTGACCGGGACTAGTTTCACAGATACGCAGTATTTT,CASSLVQVTGTSFTDTQYF
TRBD2,TRBJ2-1,14,NA,TRBV29-1,TGCAGCGTTGACGGCGGGGGCTCCTACAATGAGCAGTTCTTC,CSVDGGGSYNEQFF
NA,TRBJ1-4,13,NA,TRBV19,TGTGCCCTACCCGCGAGGGTGGGGAAAAAACTGTTTTTT,CALPARVGKKLFF
NA,TRBJ2-3,14,NA,TRBV7-2,TGTGCCAGCAGCACTAATACGGGGGCAGATACGCAGTATTTT,CASSTNTGADTQYF
NA,TRBJ2-7,14,NA,TRBV5-1,TGCGCCAGCAGCTTGGGACAGAGGACCTACGAGCAGTACTTC,CASSLGQRTYEQYF
TRBD1,TRBJ2-7,14,NA,TRBV6-5,TGTGCCAGCAGCCAGGACAGGGTTGCCTACGAGCAGTACTTC,CASSQDRVAYEQYF
NA,TRBJ2-7,18,NA,TRBV5-1,TGCGCCAGCAGCTTGGGGTTATCGGGCGCGAGGGCTCTCTACGAGCAGTACTTC,CASSLGLSGARALYEQYF
NA,TRBJ2-7,16,NA,TRBV4-3,TGCGCCAGCAGCCAAGGCAGGAGCGGAACCCCCTACGAGCAGTACTTC,CASSQGRSGTPYEQYF
NA,TRBJ1-2,14,NA,TRBV6-1,TGTGCCAGCAGAGGACGGGATGCTAACTATGGCTACACCTTC,CASRGRDANYGYTF
NA,TRBJ1-2,13,few,TRBV27,TGTGCCAGCAGTTCACAGGGTCGTTATGGCTACACCTTC,CASSSQGRYGYTF
NA,TRBJ1-2,13,NA,TRBV6-1,TGTGCCAGCAGTGAAGCTGGGGAGGATGGCTACACCTTC,CASSEAGEDGYTF
TRBD2,TRBJ2-2,15,NA,TRBV7-7,TGTGCCAGCAGCTTATTTTGGGGGGGCACCGGGGAGCTGTTTTTT,CASSLFWGGTGELFF
NA,TRBJ1-1,13,medium-sized,TRBV10-3,TGTGCCATCCAGGGCCCAGTGGACACTGAAGCTTTCTTT,CAIQGPVDTEAFF
NA,TRBJ1-6,16,NA,TRBV5-6,TGTGCCAGCAGCTTCGTGAGGAGGGCCTATAATTCACCCCTCCACTTT,CASSFVRRAYNSPLHF
TRBD1,TRBJ1-3,14,NA,TRBV6-6,TGTGCCAGCAGTTACCAGGGGGCGGGAAACACCATATATTTT,CASSYQGAGNTIYF
NA,TRBJ2-7,11,NA,TRBV25-1,TGTGCCAGCAGCTGGGGGGACGAGCAGTACTTC,CASSWGDEQYF
TRBD1,TRBJ1-1,18,once,TRBV19,TGTGCCAGTAGTATCCGGTTGGGACAGGGGCTTGGTAACACTGAAGCTTTCTTT,CASSIRLGQGLGNTEAFF
TRBD2,TRBJ2-1,18,NA,TRBV4-1,TGCGCCAGCAGCCCTCGACGAACTAGCGGAGACTCCTACAATGAGCAGTTCTTC,CASSPRRTSGDSYNEQFF
TRBD1,TRBJ2-1,14,NA,TRBV18,TGTGCCAGCTCACCACCTCCAGGGGGAGATGAGCAGTTCTTC,CASSPPPGGDEQFF
NA,TRBJ2-7,14,NA,TRBV5-1,TGCGCCAGCAGCTTGGGACAGCCGACCTACGAGCAGTACTTC,CASSLGQPTYEQYF
TRBD1,TRBJ2-2,16,NA,TRBV9,TGTGCCAGCAGCCCCCCGGGACAGGGGGCGAGCGGGGAGCTGTTTTTT,CASSPPGQGASGELFF
NA,TRBJ2-7,14,NA,TRBV27,TGTGCCAGCAGTCTCTCTGGGGGCGGGTACGAGCAGTACTTC,CASSLSGGGYEQYF
TRBD2,TRBJ2-7,14,once,TRBV28,TGTGCCAGCAACACGGGGGGGCCTGTCGACGAGCAGTACTTC,CASNTGGPVDEQYF
NA,TRBJ1-5,16,NA,TRBV6-1,TGTGCCAGCAGTGAAAGACTCGACAGCAACAATCAGCCCCAGCATTTT,CASSERLDSNNQPQHF
NA,TRBJ1-2,14,NA,TRBV5-1,TGCGCCAGCAGCTTGGCGAGCGGGGGCCATGGCTACACCTTC,CASSLASGGHGYTF
NA,TRBJ2-7,15,NA,TRBV9,TGTGCCAGCAGCCTTAGTATTTATGGGCCCTACGAGCAGTACTTC,CASSLSIYGPYEQYF
TRBD1,TRBJ1-2,13,NA,TRBV6-5,TGTGCCAGCACCCAGGGACAGCACTATGGCTACACCTTC,CASTQGQHYGYTF
NA,TRBJ1-1,14,few,TRBV13,TGTGCCAGCAGCGAGTGGAGGGGGGGCACTGAAGCTTTCTTT,CASSEWRGGTEAFF
TRBD1,TRBJ1-5,15,NA,TRBV5-1,TGCGCCAGCAGCTTTAGACAGGGGGGCCTTCAGCCCCAGCATTTT,CASSFRQGGLQPQHF
TRBD2,TRBJ2-5,15,few,TRBV27,TGTGCCAGCAGGACCCTAGCGGCGGGTACGAAGACCCAGTACTTC,CASRTLAAGTKTQYF
TRBD1,TRBJ1-5,16,NA,TRBV2,TGTGCCAGCAGTGTGGACAGGGGACATAGCAATCAGCCCCAGCATTTT,CASSVDRGHSNQPQHF
NA,TRBJ2-7,13,NA,TRBV11-3,TGTGCCAGCAGCTTCGGGGAGTCCTACGAGCAGTACTTC,CASSFGESYEQYF
TRBD1,TRBJ1-2,16,NA,TRBV19,TGTGCCAGTATTCGGGACAGTGGATCGTGGTACTATGGCTACACCTTC,CASIRDSGSWYYGYTF
NA,TRBJ1-6,13,NA,TRBV10-2,TGCGCCAGCAGTGACAGGGTCCATTCACCCCTCCACTTT,CASSDRVHSPLHF
NA,TRBJ1-5,14,NA,TRBV6-5,TGTGCCAGCAGTCCACGCGGGGGCAATCAGCCCCAGCATTTT,CASSPRGGNQPQHF
TRBD1,TRBJ1-1,14,NA,TRBV11-2,TGTGCCAGCAGCGCAGACAGGGATGCCACTGAAGCTTTCTTT,CASSADRDATEAFF
TRBD1,TRBJ2-1,14,NA,TRBV2,TGTGCCAGCACCCCCGGGACAGACTACAATGAGCAGTTCTTC,CASTPGTDYNEQFF
TRBD2,TRBJ2-2,16,NA,TRBV7-2,TGTGCCAGCAGCTTCGATCCGGGACTAGCCCCCGGGGAGCTGTTTTTT,CASSFDPGLAPGELFF
TRBD1,TRBJ2-7,15,once,TRBV19,TGTGCCAGTAGTATACGGGACAGGGGACTCTACGAGCAGTACTTC,CASSIRDRGLYEQYF
NA,TRBJ2-3,14,NA,TRBV5-4,TGTGCCAGCAGCTTGGAACTAGCTGGGGATACGCAGTATTTT,CASSLELAGDTQYF
TRBD2,TRBJ2-7,14,NA,TRBV5-1,TGCGCCAGCAGCATCTATGGGGGGGCCTACGAGCAGTACTTC,CASSIYGGAYEQYF
NA,TRBJ2-3,14,NA,TRBV9,TGTGCCAGCAGCGTAGCTCAGTTTACAGATACGCAGTATTTT,CASSVAQFTDTQYF
NA,TRBJ2-6,16,NA,TRBV2,TGTGCCAGCAGTGAAGCGCGGGGGCCTGGGGCCAACGTCCTGACTTTC,CASSEARGPGANVLTF
NA,TRBJ1-2,15,NA,TRBV12-2,TGTGCAAGTCGCTTAGCGGAGGGACAGAACTATGGCTACACCTTC,CASRLAEGQNYGYTF
NA,TRBJ2-5,11,NA,TRBV29-1,TGCAGCCTTGGGAGACAAGAGACCCAGTACTTC,CSLGRQETQYF